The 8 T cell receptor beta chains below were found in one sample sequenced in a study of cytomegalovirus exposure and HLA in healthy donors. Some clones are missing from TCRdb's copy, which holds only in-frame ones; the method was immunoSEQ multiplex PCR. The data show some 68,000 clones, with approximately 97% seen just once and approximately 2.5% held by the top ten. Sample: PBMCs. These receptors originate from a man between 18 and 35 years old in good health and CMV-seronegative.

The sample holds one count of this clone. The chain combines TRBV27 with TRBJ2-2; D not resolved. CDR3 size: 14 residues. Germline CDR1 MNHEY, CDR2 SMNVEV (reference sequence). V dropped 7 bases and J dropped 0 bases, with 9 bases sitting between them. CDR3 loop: CASKSRANTGELFF. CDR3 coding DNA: TGTGCCAGCAAAAGTAGAGCGAACACCGGGGAGCTGTTTTTT.

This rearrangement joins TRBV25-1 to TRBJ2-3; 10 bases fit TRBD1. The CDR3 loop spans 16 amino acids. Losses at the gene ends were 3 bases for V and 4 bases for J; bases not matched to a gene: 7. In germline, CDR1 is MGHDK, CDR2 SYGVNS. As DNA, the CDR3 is TGTGCCAGCAGTGATTCCTCCGGGACAGGGGCAGATACGCAGTATTTT. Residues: CASSDSSGTGADTQYF.

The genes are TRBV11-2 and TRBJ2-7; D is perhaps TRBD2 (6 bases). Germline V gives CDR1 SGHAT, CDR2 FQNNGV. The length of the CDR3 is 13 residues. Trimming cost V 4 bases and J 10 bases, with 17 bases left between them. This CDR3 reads CASSSPTRGGQYF. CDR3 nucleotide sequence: TGTGCCAGCAGCTCCCCGACTAGGGGCGGACAGTACTTC.

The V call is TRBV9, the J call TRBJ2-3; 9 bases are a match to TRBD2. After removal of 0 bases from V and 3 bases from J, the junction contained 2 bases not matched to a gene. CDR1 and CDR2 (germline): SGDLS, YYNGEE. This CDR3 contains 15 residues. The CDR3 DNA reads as TGTGCCAGCAGCGTAGCTAGCGGGAAAACAGATACGCAGTATTTT. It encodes CASSVASGKTDTQYF.

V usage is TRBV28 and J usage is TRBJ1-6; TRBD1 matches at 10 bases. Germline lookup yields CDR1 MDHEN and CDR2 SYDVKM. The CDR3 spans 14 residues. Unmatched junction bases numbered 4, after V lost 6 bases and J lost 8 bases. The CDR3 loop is CASSTGTGDSPLHF. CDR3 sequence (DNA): TGTGCCAGCAGCACCGGGACAGGGGATTCACCCCTCCACTTT.

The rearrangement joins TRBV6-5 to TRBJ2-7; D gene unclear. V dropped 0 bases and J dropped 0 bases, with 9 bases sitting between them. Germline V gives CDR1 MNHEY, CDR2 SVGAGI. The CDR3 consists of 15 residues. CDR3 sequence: CASSYSKSYSYEQYF. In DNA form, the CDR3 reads TGTGCCAGCAGTTACTCGAAGAGCTACTCCTACGAGCAGTACTTC.

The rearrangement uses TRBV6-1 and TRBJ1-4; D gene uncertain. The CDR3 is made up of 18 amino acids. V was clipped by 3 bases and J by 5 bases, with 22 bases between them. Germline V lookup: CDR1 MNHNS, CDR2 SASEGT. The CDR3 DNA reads TGTGCCAGCAGTGATTGCAGTTGTCTCCTAGTCGACAATGAAAAACTGTTTTTT. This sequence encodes CASSDCSCLLVDNEKLFF.

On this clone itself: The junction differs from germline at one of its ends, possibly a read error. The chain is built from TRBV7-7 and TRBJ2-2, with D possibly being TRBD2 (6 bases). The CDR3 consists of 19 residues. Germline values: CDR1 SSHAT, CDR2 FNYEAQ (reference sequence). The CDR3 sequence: CASSLGLGAGPANTGELFF. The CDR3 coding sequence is TGTGCTAGCAGCTTGGGCTTAGGTGCGGGACCCGCGAACACCGGGGAGCTGTTTTTT.